This T cell receptor (beta chain) appears in the sequencing data of a study of blood T cells in healthy people across ages. This CDR3 has 13 amino acids. Germline values: CDR1 SGHRS, CDR2 YFSETQ. Trimming removed 3 bases at V and 5 bases at J, with 11 bases between. For the second PCR, which ran for about 6 to 11 cycles, a sample-barcoded 5' primer and a J-beta primer mix were used. TCRdb re-analysed the 5' RACE reads in MiXCR, keeping a single row per CDR3 protein. Of some 1.7 million distinct CDR3 sequences listed, about 30% were seen once; the top ten hold 7.7%. The receptor was derived from a woman aged 30 to 39 in good health. The gene calls are TRBV5-1 and TRBJ2-5, with a tentative D call TRBD1 (5 bases). The sequencing input was blood. CDR3 amino acids: CASSSGILETQYF. DNA for the CDR3: TGCGCCAGCAGCTCAGGGATTCTCGAGACCCAGTACTTC.